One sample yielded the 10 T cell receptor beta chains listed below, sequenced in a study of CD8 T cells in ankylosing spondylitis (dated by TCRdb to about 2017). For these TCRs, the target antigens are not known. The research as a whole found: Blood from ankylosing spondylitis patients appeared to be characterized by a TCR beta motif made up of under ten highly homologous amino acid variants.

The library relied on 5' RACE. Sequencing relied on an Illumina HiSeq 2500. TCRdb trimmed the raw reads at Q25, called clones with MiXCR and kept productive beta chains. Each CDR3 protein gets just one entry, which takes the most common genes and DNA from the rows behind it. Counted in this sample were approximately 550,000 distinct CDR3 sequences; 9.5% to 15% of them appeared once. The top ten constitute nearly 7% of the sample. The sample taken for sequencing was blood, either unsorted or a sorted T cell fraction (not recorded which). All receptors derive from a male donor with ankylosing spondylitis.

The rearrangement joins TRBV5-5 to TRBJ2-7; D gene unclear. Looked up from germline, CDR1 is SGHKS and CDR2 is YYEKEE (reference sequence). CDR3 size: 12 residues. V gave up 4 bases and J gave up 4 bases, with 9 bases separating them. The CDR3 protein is CASSRDRYEQYF. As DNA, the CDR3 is TGTGCCAGCAGCCGAGACCGGTACGAGCAGTACTTC.

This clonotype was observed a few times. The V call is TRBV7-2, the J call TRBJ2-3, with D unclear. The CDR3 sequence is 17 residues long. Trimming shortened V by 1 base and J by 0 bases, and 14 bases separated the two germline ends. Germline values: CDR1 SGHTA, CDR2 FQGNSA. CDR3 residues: CASSLGATRMSTDTQYF. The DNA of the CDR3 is TGTGCCAGCAGCTTAGGAGCGACACGGATGAGCACAGATACGCAGTATTTT.

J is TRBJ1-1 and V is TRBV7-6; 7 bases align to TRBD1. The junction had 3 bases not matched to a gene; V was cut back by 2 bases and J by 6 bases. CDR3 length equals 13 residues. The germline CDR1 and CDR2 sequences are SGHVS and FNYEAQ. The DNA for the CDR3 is TGTGCCAGCAGCTTAAGACAGGGAGCTGAAGCTTTCTTT. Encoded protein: CASSLRQGAEAFF.

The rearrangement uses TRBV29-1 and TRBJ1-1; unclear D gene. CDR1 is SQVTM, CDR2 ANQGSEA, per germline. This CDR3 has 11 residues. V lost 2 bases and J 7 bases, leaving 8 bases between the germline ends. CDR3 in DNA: TGCAGCGTTGAAATGCTGAGTGAAGCTTTCTTT. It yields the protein CSVEMLSEAFF.

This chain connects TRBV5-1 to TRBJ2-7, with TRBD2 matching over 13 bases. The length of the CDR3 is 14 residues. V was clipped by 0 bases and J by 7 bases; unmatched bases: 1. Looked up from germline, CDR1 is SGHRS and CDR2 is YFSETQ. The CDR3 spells CASSLGTSGSEQYV. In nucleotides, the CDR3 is TGCGCCAGCAGCTTGGGGACTAGCGGGAGTGAGCAGTACGTC.

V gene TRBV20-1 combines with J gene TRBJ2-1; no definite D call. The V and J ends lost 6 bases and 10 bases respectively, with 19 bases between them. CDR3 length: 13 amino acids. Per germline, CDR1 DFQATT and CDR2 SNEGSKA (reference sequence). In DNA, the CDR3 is TGCAGTGCCGCAGCCCTCCCAGATCGGGAGCAGTTCTTC. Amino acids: CSAAALPDREQFF.

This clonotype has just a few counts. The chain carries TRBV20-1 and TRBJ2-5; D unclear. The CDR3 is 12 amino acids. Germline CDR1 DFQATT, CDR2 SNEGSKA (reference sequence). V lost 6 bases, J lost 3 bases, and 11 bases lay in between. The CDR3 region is CSADIQKETQYF. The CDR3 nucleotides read TGCAGTGCCGACATACAGAAAGAGACCCAGTACTTC.

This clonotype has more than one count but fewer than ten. The CDR3 sequence: CASRPFGQGHQPQHF. The DNA for the CDR3 is TGTGCCAGCAGACCCTTCGGACAGGGTCACCAGCCCCAGCATTTT. V usage is TRBV27 and J usage is TRBJ1-5; 8 bases match TRBD1. CDR3 length: 15 residues. V shed 6 bases, J shed 7 bases, and the junction held 11 bases outside the gene matches. From germline, CDR1 is MNHEY and CDR2 SMNVEV (reference sequence).

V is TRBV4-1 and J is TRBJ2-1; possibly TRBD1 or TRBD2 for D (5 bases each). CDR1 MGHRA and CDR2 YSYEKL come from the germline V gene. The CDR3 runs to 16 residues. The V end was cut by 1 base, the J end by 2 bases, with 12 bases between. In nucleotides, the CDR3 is TGCGCCAGCAGCCAAGGGCAGGTGGGGGCCTACAATGAGCAGTTCTTC. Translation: CASSQGQVGAYNEQFF.

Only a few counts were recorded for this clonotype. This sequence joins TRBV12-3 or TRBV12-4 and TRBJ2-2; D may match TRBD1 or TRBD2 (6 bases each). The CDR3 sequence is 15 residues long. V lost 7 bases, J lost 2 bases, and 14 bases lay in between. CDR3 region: CASTWGAPNTGELFF. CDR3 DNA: TGTGCCAGCACCTGGGGGGCCCCTAACACCGGGGAGCTGTTTTTT.